Below, one T cell receptor (beta chain) is given with its context. These data are taken from a study of blood T cells in healthy people across ages. A sample-barcoded 5' primer and a J-beta primer mix were used in a second PCR of about 7 to 12 cycles. TCRdb analysed the 5' RACE reads with MiXCR anew, one entry per CDR3 protein. Here the sample spans 1.5 million to 2 million distinct CDR3 sequences, 49% being singletons. CDR1 and CDR2 (germline): SQVTM, ANQGSEA. V gave up 5 bases and J gave up 4 bases, with 11 bases separating them. This CDR3 has 12 residues. Sequencing was carried out using blood. This sequence was found in a middle-aged woman in good health. The genes are TRBV29-1 and TRBJ1-2; tentatively, D is TRBD1 (5 bases). The CDR3 is CSVQDKSYGYTF. CDR3 DNA sequence: TGCAGCGTTCAGGACAAATCCTATGGCTACACCTTC.